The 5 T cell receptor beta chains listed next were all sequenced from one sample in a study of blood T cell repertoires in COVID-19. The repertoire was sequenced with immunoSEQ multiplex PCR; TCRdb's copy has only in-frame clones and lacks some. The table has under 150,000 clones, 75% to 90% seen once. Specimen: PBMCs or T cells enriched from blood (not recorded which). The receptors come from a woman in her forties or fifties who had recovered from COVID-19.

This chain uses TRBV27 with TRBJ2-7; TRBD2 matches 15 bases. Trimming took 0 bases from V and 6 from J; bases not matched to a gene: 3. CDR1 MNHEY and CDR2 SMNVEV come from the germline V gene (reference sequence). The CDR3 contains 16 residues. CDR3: CASSLSGTSGGSEQYF. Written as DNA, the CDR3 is TGTGCCAGCAGTTTATCCGGGACTAGCGGGGGGAGCGAGCAGTACTTC.

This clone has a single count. CDR3 region: CASTLGQASGNTIYF. The CDR3 region has the DNA TGTGCCAGCACCCTGGGACAGGCCTCTGGAAACACCATATATTTT. This chain joins TRBV2 and TRBJ1-3; 8 bases align to TRBD1. This CDR3 contains 15 residues. Losses at the gene ends were 7 bases for V and 0 bases for J; bases not matched to a gene: 5. Germline V gene lookup returns CDR1 SNHLY and CDR2 FYNNEI.

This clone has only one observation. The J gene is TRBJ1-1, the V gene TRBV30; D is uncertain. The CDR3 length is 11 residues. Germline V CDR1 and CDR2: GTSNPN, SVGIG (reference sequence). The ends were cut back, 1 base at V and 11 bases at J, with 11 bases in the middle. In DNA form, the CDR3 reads TGTGCCTGGAGTGGGAGGGCAGGTGCTTTCTTT. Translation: CAWSGRAGAFF.

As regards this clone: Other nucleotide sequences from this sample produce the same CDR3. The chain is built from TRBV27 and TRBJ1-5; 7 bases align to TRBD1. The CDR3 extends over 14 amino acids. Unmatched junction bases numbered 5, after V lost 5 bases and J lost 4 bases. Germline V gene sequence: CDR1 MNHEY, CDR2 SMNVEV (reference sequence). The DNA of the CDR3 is TGTGCCAGCAGTCGGACAGGCTCTAATCAGCCCCAGCATTTT. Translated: CASSRTGSNQPQHF.

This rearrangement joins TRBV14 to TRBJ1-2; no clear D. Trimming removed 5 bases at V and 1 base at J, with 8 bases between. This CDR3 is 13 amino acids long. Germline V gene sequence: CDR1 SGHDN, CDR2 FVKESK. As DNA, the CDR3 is TGTGCCAGCAGCACCGACTTTAACTATGGCTACACCTTC. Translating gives CASSTDFNYGYTF.